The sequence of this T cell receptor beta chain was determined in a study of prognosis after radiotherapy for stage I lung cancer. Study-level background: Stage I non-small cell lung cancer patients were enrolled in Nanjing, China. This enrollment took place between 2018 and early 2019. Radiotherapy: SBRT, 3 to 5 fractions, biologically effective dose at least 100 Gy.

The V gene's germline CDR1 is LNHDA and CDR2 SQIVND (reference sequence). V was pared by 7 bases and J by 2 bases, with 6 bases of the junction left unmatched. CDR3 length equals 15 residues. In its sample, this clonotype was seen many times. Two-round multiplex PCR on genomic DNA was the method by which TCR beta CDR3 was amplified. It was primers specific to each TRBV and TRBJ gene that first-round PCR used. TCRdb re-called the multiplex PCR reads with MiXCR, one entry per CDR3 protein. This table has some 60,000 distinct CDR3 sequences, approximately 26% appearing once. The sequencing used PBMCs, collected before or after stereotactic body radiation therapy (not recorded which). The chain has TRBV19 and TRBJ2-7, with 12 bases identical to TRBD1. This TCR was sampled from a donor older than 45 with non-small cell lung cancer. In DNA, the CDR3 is TGTGCCAGTACCCGGGGACAGGGGGCCACCTACGAGCAGTACTTC. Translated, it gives CASTRGQGATYEQYF.